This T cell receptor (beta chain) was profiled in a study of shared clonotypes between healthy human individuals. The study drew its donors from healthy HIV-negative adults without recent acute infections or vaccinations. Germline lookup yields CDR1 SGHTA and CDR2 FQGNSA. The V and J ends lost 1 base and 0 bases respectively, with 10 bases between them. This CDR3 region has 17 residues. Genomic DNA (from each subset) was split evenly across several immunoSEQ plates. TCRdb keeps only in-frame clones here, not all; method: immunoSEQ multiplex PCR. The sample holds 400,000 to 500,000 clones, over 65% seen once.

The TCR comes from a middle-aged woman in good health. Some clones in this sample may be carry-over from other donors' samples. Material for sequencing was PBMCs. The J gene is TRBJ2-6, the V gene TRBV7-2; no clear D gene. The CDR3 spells CASSLGVASSGANVLTF. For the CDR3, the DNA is TGTGCCAGCAGCTTAGGGGTCGCAAGCTCTGGGGCCAACGTCCTGACTTTC. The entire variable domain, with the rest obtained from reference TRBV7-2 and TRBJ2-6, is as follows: GAGVSQSPSNKVTEKGKDVELRCDPISGHTALYWYRQSLGQGLEFLIYFQGNSAPDKSGLPSDRFSAERTGGSVSTLTIQRTQQEDSAVYLCASSLGVASSGANVLTFGAGSRLTVL.